Listed below are T cell receptor beta chains from one sample, sequenced in a study of shared clonotypes between healthy human individuals. Generated by immunoSEQ multiplex PCR, the TCRdb table keeps only in-frame clones and is missing some. This table holds about 2.2 million clones, 93% found once. Sample: naive CD8+ T cells from PBMCs. Receptors were obtained from a man aged 18 to 30 in good health. Some clones in this sample may be carry-over from other donors' samples. Each CDR3 is given with its conserved first and last residue. The D gene is left open where the match is weak. Only part of the rows carry a size: once, few, many, or a class if the clone is expanded.

>TRBV28|TRBJ2-7|.|TRBD2
CATEELAGNTYEQYF
TGTGCCACCGAGGAATTAGCGGGTAATACCTACGAGCAGTACTTC
>TRBV10-3|TRBJ2-2|.|TRBD2
CAISEDGLAANTGELFF
TGTGCCATCAGTGAGGACGGACTAGCGGCGAACACCGGGGAGCTGTTTTTT
>TRBV2|TRBJ1-5|.|.
CASSGGFGNQPQHF
TGTGCCAGCAGCGGGGGGTTTGGCAATCAGCCCCAGCATTTT
>TRBV27|TRBJ2-7|.|TRBD1
CASSFRDRGFEQYF
TGTGCCAGCAGTTTTAGGGACAGGGGATTCGAGCAGTACTTC
>TRBV28|TRBJ2-5|once|TRBD2
CASSLLPTTSGQETQYF
TGTGCCAGCAGTTTACTCCCTACTACTAGCGGCCAAGAGACCCAGTACTTC
>TRBV5-5|TRBJ1-1|.|TRBD1
CASREQGAVEAFF
TGTGCCAGCAGGGAACAGGGGGCAGTTGAGGCTTTCTTT
>TRBV6-4|TRBJ1-1|.|.
CASRDTGNTEAFF
TGTGCCAGCAGAGATACAGGGAACACTGAAGCTTTCTTT
>TRBV28|TRBJ2-1|.|TRBD1
CASRGLDRGDNEQFF
TGTGCCAGCAGGGGTCTGGACAGGGGTGACAATGAGCAGTTCTTC
>TRBV6-1|TRBJ2-1|.|.
CASSGSLAYPGQFF
TGTGCCAGCAGTGGAAGTCTGGCCTACCCTGGGCAGTTCTTC
>TRBV11-2|TRBJ2-2|.|.
CASSLYNQNTGELFF
TGTGCCAGCAGCTTATACAACCAGAACACCGGGGAGCTGTTTTTT
>TRBV28|TRBJ2-5|.|.
CASSFPPLQYF
TGTGCCAGCAGTTTCCCCCCGCTGCAGTACTTC
>TRBV13|TRBJ1-4|.|.
CASSLVRNEKLFF
TGTGCCAGCAGCTTAGTTCGGAATGAAAAACTGTTTTTT
>TRBV9|TRBJ2-7|once|.
CASSLGRGGYEQYF
TGTGCCAGCAGCCTCGGGAGAGGGGGCTACGAGCAGTACTTC
>TRBV5-1|TRBJ2-2|.|.
CASSPGTNTGELFF
TGCGCCAGCAGCCCGGGCACGAACACCGGGGAGCTGTTTTTT
>TRBV7-9|TRBJ1-1|.|.
CASSQPLGYTEAFF
TGTGCCAGCAGCCAGCCCTTGGGGTACACTGAAGCTTTCTTT